The subject of this entry is one T cell receptor beta chain. The assay was immunoSEQ multiplex PCR, and TCRdb's table has in-frame clones only and misses some. The sample consists of tens of thousands of clones, about 85% of them appearing once. The germline V and J ends were trimmed by 0 bases and 5 bases, with 13 bases remaining between them. The CDR3 consists of 15 residues. Germline CDR1 and CDR2: LGHDT and YNNKEL (reference sequence). The record originates from a study of blood T cell repertoires in COVID-19. Study background: Sources were T cells, B-cell-depleted T cells, or PBMCs; the material itself was cDNA or gDNA.

The chain couples TRBV3-1 (or the pseudogene TRBV3-2) to TRBJ1-2; D uncertain. This receptor was obtained from a man in his 60s with COVID-19, enrolled during active disease. Sequenced: peripheral blood. The CDR3 sequence is CASSQDTSTPYGYTF. Written as DNA, the CDR3 is TGTGCCAGCAGCCAAGATACCAGTACCCCGTATGGCTACACCTTC.